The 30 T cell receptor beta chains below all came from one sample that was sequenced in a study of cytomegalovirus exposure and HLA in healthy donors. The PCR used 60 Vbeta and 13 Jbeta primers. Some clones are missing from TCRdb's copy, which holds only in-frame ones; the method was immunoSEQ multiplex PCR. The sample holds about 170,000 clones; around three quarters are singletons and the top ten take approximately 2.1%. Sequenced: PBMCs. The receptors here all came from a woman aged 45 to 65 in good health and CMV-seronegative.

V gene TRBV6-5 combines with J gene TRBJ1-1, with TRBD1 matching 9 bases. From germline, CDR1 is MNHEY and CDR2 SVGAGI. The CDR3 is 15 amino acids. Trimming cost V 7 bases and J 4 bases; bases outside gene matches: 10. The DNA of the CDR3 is TGTGCCAGCACCCTGAGCATGACAGGGGGCACTGAAGCTTTCTTT. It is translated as CASTLSMTGGTEAFF.

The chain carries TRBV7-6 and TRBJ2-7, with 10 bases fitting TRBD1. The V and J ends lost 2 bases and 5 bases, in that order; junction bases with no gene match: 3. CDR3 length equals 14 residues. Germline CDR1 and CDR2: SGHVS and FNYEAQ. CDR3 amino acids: CASSLTDRGDEQYF. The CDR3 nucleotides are TGTGCCAGCAGCTTAACGGACAGGGGGGACGAGCAGTACTTC.

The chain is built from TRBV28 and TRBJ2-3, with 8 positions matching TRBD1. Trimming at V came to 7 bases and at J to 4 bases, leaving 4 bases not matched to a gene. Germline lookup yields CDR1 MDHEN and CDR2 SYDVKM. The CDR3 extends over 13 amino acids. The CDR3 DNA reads TGTGCCAGCATGACAGGGGATGCAGATACGCAGTATTTT. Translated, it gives CASMTGDADTQYF.

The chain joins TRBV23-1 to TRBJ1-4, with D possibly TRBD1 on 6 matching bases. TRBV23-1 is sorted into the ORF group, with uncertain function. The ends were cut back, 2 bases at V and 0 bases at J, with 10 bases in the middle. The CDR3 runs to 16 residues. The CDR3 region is CASSQKTGATNEKLFF. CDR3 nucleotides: TGCGCCAGCAGTCAAAAGACAGGAGCAACTAATGAAAAACTGTTTTTT.

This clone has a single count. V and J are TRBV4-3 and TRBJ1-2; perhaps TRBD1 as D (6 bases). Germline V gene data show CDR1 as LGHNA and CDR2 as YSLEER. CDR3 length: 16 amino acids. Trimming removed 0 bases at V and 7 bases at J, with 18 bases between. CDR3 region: CASSQDRRGRGAGYTF. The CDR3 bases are TGCGCCAGCAGCCAAGATCGGAGGGGACGGGGGGCTGGCTACACCTTC.

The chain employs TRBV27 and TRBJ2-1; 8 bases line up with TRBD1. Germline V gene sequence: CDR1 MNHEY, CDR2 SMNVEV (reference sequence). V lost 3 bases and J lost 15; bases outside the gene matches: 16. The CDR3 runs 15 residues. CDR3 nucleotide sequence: TGTGCCAGCAGTTTCTGGGACAGGAGCACCGACGGTTGGTTCTTC. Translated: CASSFWDRSTDGWFF.

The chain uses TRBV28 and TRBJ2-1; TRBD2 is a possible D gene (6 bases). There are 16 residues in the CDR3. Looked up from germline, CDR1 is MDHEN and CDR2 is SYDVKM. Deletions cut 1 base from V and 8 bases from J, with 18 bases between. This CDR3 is CASSLFTVGREDEQFF. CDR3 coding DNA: TGTGCCAGCAGTTTATTTACGGTCGGAAGGGAGGATGAGCAGTTCTTC.

CDR3 nucleotide sequence: TGTGCCAGCAGTCGCAACGGGAGAGAATTCGGGGAGCTGTTTTTT. Translation gives CASSRNGREFGELFF. V gene TRBV2 combines with J gene TRBJ2-2; tentatively, D is TRBD2 (6 bases). V was trimmed by 5 bases and J by 7 bases, leaving 17 bases between them. Germline CDR1 SNHLY, CDR2 FYNNEI. The CDR3 has 15 residues.

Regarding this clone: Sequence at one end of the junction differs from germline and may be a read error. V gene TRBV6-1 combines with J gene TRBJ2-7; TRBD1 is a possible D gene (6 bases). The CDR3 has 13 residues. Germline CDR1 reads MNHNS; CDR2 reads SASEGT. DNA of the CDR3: TGTGCCAGCAGTGGACAGGTCTCCCACGAGCAGTACTTC. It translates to CASSGQVSHEQYF.

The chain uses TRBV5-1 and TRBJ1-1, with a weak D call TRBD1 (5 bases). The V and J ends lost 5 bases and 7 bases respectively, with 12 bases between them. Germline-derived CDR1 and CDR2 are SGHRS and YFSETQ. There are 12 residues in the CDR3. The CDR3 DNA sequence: TGCGCCAGCAGGAAAACGGGGGATGAAGCTTTCTTT. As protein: CASRKTGDEAFF.

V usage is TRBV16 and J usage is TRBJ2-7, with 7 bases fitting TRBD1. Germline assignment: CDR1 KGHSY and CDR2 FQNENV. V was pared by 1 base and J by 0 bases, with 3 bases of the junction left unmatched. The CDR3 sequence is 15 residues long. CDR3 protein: CASSQWDSSSYEQYF. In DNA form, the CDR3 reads TGTGCCAGCAGCCAATGGGACAGTAGCTCCTACGAGCAGTACTTC.

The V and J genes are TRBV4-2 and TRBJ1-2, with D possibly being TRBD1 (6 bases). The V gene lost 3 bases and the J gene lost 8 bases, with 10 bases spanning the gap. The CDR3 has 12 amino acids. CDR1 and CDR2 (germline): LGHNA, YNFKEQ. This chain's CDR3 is CASSQDSGGYTF. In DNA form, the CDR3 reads TGTGCCAGCAGCCAGGACAGTGGGGGCTACACCTTC.

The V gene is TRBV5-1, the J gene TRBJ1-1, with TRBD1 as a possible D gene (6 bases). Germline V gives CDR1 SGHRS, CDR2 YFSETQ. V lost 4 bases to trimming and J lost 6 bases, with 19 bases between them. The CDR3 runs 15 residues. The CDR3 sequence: CASSISTGVGAEAFF. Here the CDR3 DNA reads TGCGCCAGCAGCATATCGACAGGTGTCGGGGCTGAAGCTTTCTTT.

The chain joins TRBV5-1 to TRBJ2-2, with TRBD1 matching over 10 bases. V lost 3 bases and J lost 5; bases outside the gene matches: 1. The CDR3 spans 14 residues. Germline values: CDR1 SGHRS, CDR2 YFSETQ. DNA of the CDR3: TGCGCCAGCAGCTGGGGACAGGGGACCGGGGAGCTGTTTTTT. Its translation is CASSWGQGTGELFF.

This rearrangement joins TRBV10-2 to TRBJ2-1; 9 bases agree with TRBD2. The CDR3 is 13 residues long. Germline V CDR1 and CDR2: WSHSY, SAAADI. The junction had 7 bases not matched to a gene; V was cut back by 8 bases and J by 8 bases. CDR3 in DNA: TGCGCCAGCCGGGGGGCGGGAGGGCATGAGCAGTTCTTC. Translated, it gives CASRGAGGHEQFF.

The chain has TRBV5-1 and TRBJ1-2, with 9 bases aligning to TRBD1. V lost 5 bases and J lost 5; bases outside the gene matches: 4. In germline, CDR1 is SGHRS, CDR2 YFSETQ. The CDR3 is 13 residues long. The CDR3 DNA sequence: TGCGCCAGCAGTTCGGGACAGGGTTATGGCTACACCTTC. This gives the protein CASSSGQGYGYTF.

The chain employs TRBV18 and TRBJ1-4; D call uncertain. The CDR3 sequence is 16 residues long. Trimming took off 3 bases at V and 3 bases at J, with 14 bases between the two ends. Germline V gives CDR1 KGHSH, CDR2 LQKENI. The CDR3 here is CASSPRPGDSNEKLFF. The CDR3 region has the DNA TGTGCCAGCTCACCTCGACCGGGAGATTCTAATGAAAAACTGTTTTTT.

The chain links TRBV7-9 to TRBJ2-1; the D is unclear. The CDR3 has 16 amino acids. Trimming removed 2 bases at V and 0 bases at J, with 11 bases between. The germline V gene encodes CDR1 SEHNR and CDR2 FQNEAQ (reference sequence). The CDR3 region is CASSLLGIISYNEQFF. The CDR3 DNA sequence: TGTGCCAGCAGCTTACTTGGCATCATCTCCTACAATGAGCAGTTCTTC.

The CDR3 spells CASSRTVDYYEQYF. In DNA, the CDR3 is TGTGCCAGTAGTAGGACAGTGGATTACTACGAGCAGTACTTC. The genes are TRBV19 and TRBJ2-7, with D tentatively TRBD1 (6 bases). The CDR3 is 14 amino acids. Germline V gene data show CDR1 as LNHDA and CDR2 as SQIVND (reference sequence). Trimming removed 4 bases from V and 3 bases from J, with 13 bases in between.

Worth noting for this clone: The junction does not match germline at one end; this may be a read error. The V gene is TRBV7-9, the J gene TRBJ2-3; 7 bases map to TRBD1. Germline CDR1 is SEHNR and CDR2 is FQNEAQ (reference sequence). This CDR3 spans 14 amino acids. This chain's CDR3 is CSSRSRTGADTQYF. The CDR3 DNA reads TGTTCCAGCAGGAGTAGGACAGGTGCAGATACGCAGTATTTT.

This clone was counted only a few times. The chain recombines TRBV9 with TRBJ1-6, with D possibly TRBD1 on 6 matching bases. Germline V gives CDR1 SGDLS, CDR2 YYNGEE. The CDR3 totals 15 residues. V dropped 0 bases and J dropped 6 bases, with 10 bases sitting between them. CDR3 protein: CASSVEGRGNSPLHF. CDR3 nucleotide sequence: TGTGCCAGCAGCGTAGAGGGCAGGGGTAATTCACCCCTCCACTTT. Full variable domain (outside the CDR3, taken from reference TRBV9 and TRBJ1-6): DSGVTQTPKHLITATGQRVTLRCSPRSGDLSVYWYQQSLDQGLQFLIQYYNGEERAKGNILERFSAQQFPDLHSELNLSSLELGDSALYFCASSVEGRGNSPLHFGNGTRLTVT.

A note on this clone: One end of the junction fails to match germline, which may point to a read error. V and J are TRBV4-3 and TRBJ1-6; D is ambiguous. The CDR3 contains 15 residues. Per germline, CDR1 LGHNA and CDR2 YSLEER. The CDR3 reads CAGSQDGQAYGPLHF. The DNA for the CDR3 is TGCGCCGGCAGCCAAGATGGTCAGGCTTATGGACCCCTCCACTTT.

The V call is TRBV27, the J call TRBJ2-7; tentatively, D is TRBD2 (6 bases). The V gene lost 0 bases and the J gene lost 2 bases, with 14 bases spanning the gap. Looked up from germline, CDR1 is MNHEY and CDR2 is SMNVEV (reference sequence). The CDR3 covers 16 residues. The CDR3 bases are TGTGCCAGCAGTTTATCGGGGGGTGGCGGAACCTACGAGCAGTACTTC. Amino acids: CASSLSGGGGTYEQYF.

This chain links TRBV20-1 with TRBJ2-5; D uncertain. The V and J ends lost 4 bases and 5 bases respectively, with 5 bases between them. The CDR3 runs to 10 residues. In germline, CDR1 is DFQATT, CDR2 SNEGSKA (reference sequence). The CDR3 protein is CSATVETQYF. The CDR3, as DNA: TGCAGTGCTACCGTTGAGACCCAGTACTTC.

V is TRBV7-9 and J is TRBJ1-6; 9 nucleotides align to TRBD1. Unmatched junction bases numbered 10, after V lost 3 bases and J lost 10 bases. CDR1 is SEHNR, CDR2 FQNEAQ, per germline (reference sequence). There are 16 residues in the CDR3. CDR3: CASSFQGQGNGSPLHF. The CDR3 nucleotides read TGTGCCAGCAGCTTCCAGGGACAGGGAAATGGATCACCCCTCCACTTT.

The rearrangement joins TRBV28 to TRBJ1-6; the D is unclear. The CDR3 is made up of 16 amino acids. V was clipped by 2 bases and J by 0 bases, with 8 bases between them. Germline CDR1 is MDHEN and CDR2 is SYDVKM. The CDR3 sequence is CASSLNRSSYNSPLHF. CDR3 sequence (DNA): TGTGCCAGCAGTTTAAACAGAAGCTCCTATAATTCACCCCTCCACTTT.

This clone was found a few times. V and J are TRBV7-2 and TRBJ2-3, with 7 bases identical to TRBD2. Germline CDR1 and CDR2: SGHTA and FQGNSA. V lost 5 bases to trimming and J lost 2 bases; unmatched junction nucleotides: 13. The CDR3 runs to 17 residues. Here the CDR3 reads CASSLGEGIGATDTQYF. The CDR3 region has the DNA TGTGCCAGCAGCCTGGGGGAGGGGATAGGGGCCACAGATACGCAGTATTTT.

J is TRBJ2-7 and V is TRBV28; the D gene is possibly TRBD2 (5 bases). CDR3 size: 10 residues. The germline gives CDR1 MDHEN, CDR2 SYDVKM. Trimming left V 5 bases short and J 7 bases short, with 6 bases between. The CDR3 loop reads CASSRREQYF. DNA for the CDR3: TGTGCCAGCAGTCGGAGGGAGCAGTACTTC. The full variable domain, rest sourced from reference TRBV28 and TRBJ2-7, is DVKVTQSSRYLVKRTGEKVFLECVQDMDHENMFWYRQDPGLGLRLIYFSYDVKMKEKGDIPEGYSVSREKKERFSLILESASTNQTSMYLCASSRREQYFGPGTRLTVT.

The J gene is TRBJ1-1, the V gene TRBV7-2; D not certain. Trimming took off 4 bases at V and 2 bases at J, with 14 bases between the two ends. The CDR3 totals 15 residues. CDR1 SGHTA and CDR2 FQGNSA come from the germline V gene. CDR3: CASSSAETDNTEAFF. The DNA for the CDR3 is TGTGCCAGCAGCTCCGCCGAAACAGACAACACTGAAGCTTTCTTT.

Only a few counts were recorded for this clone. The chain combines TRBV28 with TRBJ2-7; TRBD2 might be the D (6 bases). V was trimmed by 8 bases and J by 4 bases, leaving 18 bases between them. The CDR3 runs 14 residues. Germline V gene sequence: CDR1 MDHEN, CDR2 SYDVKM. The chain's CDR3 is CASHGGTAKYEQYF. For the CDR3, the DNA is TGTGCCAGCCATGGGGGGACGGCGAAATACGAGCAGTACTTC.